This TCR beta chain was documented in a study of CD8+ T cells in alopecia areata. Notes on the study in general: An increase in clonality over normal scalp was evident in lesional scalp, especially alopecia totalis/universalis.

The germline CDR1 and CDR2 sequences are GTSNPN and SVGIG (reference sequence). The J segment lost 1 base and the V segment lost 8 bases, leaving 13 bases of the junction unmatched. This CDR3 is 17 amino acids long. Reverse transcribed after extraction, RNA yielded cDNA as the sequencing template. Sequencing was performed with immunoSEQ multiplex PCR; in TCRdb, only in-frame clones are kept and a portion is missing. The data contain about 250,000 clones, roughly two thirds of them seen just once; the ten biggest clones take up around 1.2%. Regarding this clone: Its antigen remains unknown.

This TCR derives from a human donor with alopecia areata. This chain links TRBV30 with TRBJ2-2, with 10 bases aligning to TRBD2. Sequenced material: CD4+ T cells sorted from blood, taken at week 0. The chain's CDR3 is CASARPGTSENTGELFF. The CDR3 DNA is TGTGCCAGTGCGCGGCCCGGGACTAGCGAGAACACCGGGGAGCTGTTTTTT.